A selection of T cell receptor beta chains follows, all from one sample in a study of identical twins. TCRdb ran MiXCR on the 5' RACE reads and lists one entry per CDR3 protein. The sample includes 690,000 or so distinct CDR3 sequences, approximately 9% of them seen just once. A further study also used this sample, focusing on yellow fever vaccine responses in identical twins.

Source material: PBMCs. These receptors were taken from a woman aged 18-29 years in good health. CDR3s include the opening cysteine and the closing phenylalanine or tryptophan. A D gene is named only where the DNA matches it firmly. Clone size appears in some rows only: once, few, many, or a class for an expanded clone.

J gene	clone size	V gene	D gene	CDR3 protein	CDR3 DNA
TRBJ1-1	few	TRBV12-5	NA	CASGPGNRDTEAFF	TGTGCTAGTGGCCCGGGCAATAGGGACACTGAAGCTTTCTTT
TRBJ2-1	NA	TRBV5-1	NA	CASSLGGGGQYNEQFF	TGCGCCAGCAGCTTGGGGGGAGGAGGGCAATACAATGAGCAGTTCTTC
TRBJ2-7	few	TRBV12-3/TRBV12-4	TRBD1	CASSYPPGTDEQYF	TGTGCCAGCAGTTACCCCCCGGGGACAGACGAGCAGTACTTC
TRBJ2-3	few	TRBV27	NA	CASSQGDSLSTQYF	TGTGCCAGCAGTCAGGGGGACTCGTTGAGTACGCAGTATTTT
TRBJ2-7	NA	TRBV5-1	TRBD1	CASRPGTGDGQYF	TGCGCCAGCAGGCCCGGGACAGGTGATGGGCAGTACTTC
TRBJ1-2	NA	TRBV3-1	NA	CASSQLWGYTF	TGTGCCAGCAGCCAGTTATGGGGCTACACCTTC
TRBJ2-7	NA	TRBV5-6	NA	CASSVGLLYEQYF	TGTGCCAGCAGCGTGGGATTACTCTACGAGCAGTACTTC
TRBJ2-1	NA	TRBV3-1	NA	CASSRRSEQFF	TGTGCCAGCAGCCGGCGGAGTGAGCAGTTCTTC
TRBJ2-7	NA	TRBV4-2	TRBD2	CASSRHGTSGSYKQYF	TGTGCCAGCAGCCGGCATGGGACTAGCGGGAGTTACAAGCAGTACTTC
TRBJ1-2	many	TRBV2	NA	CASSVTIQTDGYTF	TGTGCCAGCAGTGTAACAATCCAGACGGACGGCTACACCTTC
TRBJ1-5	many	TRBV29-1	NA	CSVVVGVGQPQHF	TGCAGCGTTGTTGTGGGGGTCGGCCAGCCCCAGCATTTT
TRBJ2-1	NA	TRBV4-3	TRBD1	CASSQGQGWDEQFF	TGCGCCAGCAGCCAGGGACAGGGATGGGATGAGCAGTTCTTC
TRBJ2-3	many	TRBV12-3/TRBV12-4	TRBD2	CASSLRTSGVRADTQYF	TGTGCCAGCAGTCTTCGGACTAGCGGGGTTCGGGCAGATACGCAGTATTTT
TRBJ2-2	many	TRBV20-1	TRBD2	CSARPASGSNTGELFF	TGCAGTGCTAGGCCAGCGAGCGGGAGTAACACCGGGGAGCTGTTTTTT
TRBJ1-1	NA	TRBV29-1	NA	CSGARGRGNTEAFF	TGCAGCGGAGCTAGGGGACGGGGGAACACTGAAGCTTTCTTT
TRBJ2-5	few	TRBV2	NA	CASIQAGETQYF	TGTGCCAGCATCCAGGCCGGGGAGACCCAGTACTTC
TRBJ2-5	NA	TRBV5-1	NA	CASSFRLSQETQYF	TGCGCCAGCAGCTTCCGGCTCTCCCAAGAGACCCAGTACTTC
TRBJ2-3	few	TRBV12-3/TRBV12-4	TRBD2	CASSLLQGTSGASTDTQYF	TGTGCCAGCAGTTTATTACAGGGGACTAGCGGGGCTAGCACAGATACGCAGTATTTT
TRBJ2-2	NA	TRBV12-3/TRBV12-4	NA	CASNRGVAGELFF	TGTGCCAGCAACCGAGGGGTAGCCGGGGAGCTGTTTTTT
TRBJ2-7	NA	TRBV12-5	NA	CASGFSTRPYEQYF	TGTGCTAGTGGTTTTTCAACGAGACCCTACGAGCAGTACTTC
TRBJ2-1	NA	TRBV4-2	TRBD1	CASSPTGQGYYNEQFF	TGTGCCAGCAGCCCCACCGGACAGGGTTATTACAATGAGCAGTTCTTC
TRBJ1-4	many	TRBV12-3/TRBV12-4	NA	CASGPGSPDEKLFF	TGTGCCAGCGGACCAGGCTCCCCGGATGAAAAACTGTTTTTT
TRBJ2-7	few	TRBV12-3/TRBV12-4	NA	CASSKQGDYYEQYF	TGTGCCAGCAGTAAACAGGGGGACTACTACGAGCAGTACTTC